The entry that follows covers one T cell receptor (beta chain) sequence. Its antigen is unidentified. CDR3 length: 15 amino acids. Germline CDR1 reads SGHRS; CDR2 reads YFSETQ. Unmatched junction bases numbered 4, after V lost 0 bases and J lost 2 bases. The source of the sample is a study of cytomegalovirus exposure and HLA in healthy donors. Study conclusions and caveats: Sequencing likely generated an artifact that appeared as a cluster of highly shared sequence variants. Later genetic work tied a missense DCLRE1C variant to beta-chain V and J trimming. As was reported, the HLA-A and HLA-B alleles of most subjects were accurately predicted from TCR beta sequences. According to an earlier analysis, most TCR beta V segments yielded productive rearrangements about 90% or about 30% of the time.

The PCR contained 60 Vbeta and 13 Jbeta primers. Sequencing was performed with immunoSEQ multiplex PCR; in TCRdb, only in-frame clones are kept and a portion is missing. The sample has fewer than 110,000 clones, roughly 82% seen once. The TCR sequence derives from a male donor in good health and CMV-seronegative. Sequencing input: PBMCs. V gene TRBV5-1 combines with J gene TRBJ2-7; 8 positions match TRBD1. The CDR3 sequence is CASSLGVDRAYEQYF. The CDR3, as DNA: TGCGCCAGCAGCTTGGGGGTGGACAGGGCCTACGAGCAGTACTTC. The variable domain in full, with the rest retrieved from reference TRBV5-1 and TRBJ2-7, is KAGVTQTPRYLIKTRGQQVTLSCSPISGHRSVSWYQQTPGQGLQFLFEYFSETQRNKGNFPGRFSGRQFSNSRSEMNVSTLELGDSALYLCASSLGVDRAYEQYFGPGTRLTVT.